These 14 T cell receptor beta chains share one sample of origin, sequenced in a study of control samples from healthy donors and cancer patients. Sequencing used immunoSEQ multiplex PCR; TCRdb keeps in-frame clones, though not all of them. Of 75,000 to 90,000 clones listed, about nine tenths were seen once; the top ten hold approximately 7%. Sequencing was done on a sample of blood. The receptors derive from a man aged 45 to 65 in good health.

Judged by abundance, this clone is medium-sized. The CDR3 spells CASSDNSNQPQHF. The DNA of the CDR3 is TGTGCCAGCAGTGACAATAGCAATCAGCCCCAGCATTTT. This chain joins TRBV6-4 and TRBJ1-5; D is ambiguous. The CDR3 totals 13 residues. Germline CDR1 reads MRHNA; CDR2 reads SNTAGT. V was pared by 2 bases and J by 0 bases, with 2 bases between.

This rearrangement joins TRBV28 to TRBJ2-2; D is undetermined. Germline loops: CDR1 MDHEN, CDR2 SYDVKM. Trimming took off 3 bases at V and 6 bases at J, with 2 bases between the two ends. CDR3 length equals 11 residues. The CDR3 is CASSFPGELFF. CDR3 coding DNA: TGTGCCAGCAGTTTTCCCGGGGAGCTGTTTTTT.

V gene TRBV11-2 combines with J gene TRBJ2-5, with a possible D match to TRBD2 (7 bases). Trimming left V 3 bases short and J 2 bases short, with 16 bases between. Per germline, CDR1 SGHAT and CDR2 FQNNGV. The CDR3 sequence is 16 residues long. The CDR3 DNA reads TGTGCCAGCAGCTTCCCGGGGGGCGGGTGGCAAGAGACCCAGTACTTC. Its protein is CASSFPGGGWQETQYF.

The V and J genes are TRBV3-1 (or the pseudogene TRBV3-2) and TRBJ2-1; D is possibly TRBD1 (6 bases). This CDR3 region has 15 residues. V lost 3 bases to trimming and J lost 5 bases, with 14 bases between them. Germline CDR1 reads LGHDT; CDR2 reads YNNKEL (reference sequence). CDR3 in amino acids: CASSQWGRGNNEQFF. The CDR3 DNA reads TGTGCCAGCAGCCAGTGGGGCAGGGGAAACAATGAGCAGTTCTTC.

The chain combines TRBV10-3 with TRBJ2-1, with 9 bases identical to TRBD1. The V gene's germline CDR1 is ENHRY and CDR2 SYGVKD. This CDR3 is built from 16 residues. The V gene end was trimmed by 3 bases and the J gene end by 7 bases; junction bases not matched to a gene: 10. The CDR3 region is CAISDLSQGAINEQFF. The DNA of the CDR3 is TGTGCCATCAGTGACCTATCACAGGGGGCGATTAATGAGCAGTTCTTC.

The chain joins TRBV5-5 to TRBJ2-1; D might be TRBD2 (6 bases). V lost 0 bases and J lost 16, with 17 bases in between. The CDR3 is 13 residues long. CDR1 and CDR2 (germline): SGHKS, YYEKEE (reference sequence). CDR3 loop: CASSLGQEGSQFF. In DNA, the CDR3 is TGTGCCAGCAGCTTGGGTCAGGAGGGCTCACAATTCTTC.

The chain carries TRBV6-5 and TRBJ1-2; D is unresolved. This CDR3 contains 12 residues. The V end lost 2 bases, the J end lost 7 bases, and 8 bases lay between the germline ends. Germline CDR1 reads MNHEY; CDR2 reads SVGAGI. CDR3 coding DNA: TGTGCCAGCAGTTACACCGGTGGTGGCTACACCTTC. Its protein is CASSYTGGGYTF.

CDR3 amino acids: CASAYRGSAEAFF. CDR3 nucleotide sequence: TGTGCCAGCGCGTACAGGGGAAGCGCTGAAGCTTTCTTT. V and J are TRBV5-4 and TRBJ1-1; 7 positions agree with TRBD1. The CDR3 has 13 amino acids. After removal of 7 bases from V and 6 bases from J, the junction contained 9 bases not matched to a gene. Germline V gives CDR1 SGHNT, CDR2 YYREEE (reference sequence).

This chain links TRBV5-5 with TRBJ1-5; 9 nucleotides match TRBD1. Germline values: CDR1 SGHKS, CDR2 YYEKEE (reference sequence). The ends lost 4 bases at V and 4 bases at J; junction bases unmatched: 3. CDR3 length: 14 residues. Here the CDR3 DNA reads TGTGCCAGCAGCACCGGGACAGGGAATCAGCCCCAGCATTTT. Protein sequence: CASSTGTGNQPQHF.

This sequence joins TRBV6-2 or TRBV6-3 and TRBJ1-1, with TRBD1 as a possible D gene (5 bases). Germline CDR1 MNHEY, CDR2 SVGEGT. The V end lost 0 bases, the J end lost 3 bases, and 14 bases lay between the germline ends. The CDR3 sequence is 16 residues long. In DNA form, the CDR3 reads TGTGCCAGCAGTTACTCCCCGACAGTAATGCACACTGAAGCTTTCTTT. Translation gives CASSYSPTVMHTEAFF.

V gene TRBV7-3 combines with J gene TRBJ2-1; D is uncertain. The CDR3 has 11 residues. Germline V CDR1 and CDR2: SGHTA, FQGTGA. V was clipped by 2 bases and J by 8 bases, with 4 bases between them. Here the CDR3 reads CASSLYDEQFF. In nucleotides, the CDR3 is TGTGCCAGCAGCTTATATGATGAGCAGTTCTTC.

The chain couples TRBV9 to TRBJ2-7; TRBD1 matches 9 bases. The CDR3 extends over 14 amino acids. CDR1 is SGDLS and CDR2 is YYNGEE in the germline V gene. After removal of 4 bases from V and 5 bases from J, the junction contained 7 bases not matched to a gene. The CDR3 loop is CASSRMTGGDEQYF. CDR3 DNA sequence: TGTGCCAGCAGCAGGATGACAGGGGGGGACGAGCAGTACTTC.

The gene calls are TRBV19 and TRBJ2-3, with no clear D. Germline CDR1 and CDR2: LNHDA and SQIVND (reference sequence). The CDR3 has 14 amino acids. V lost 3 bases to trimming and J lost 4 bases, with 11 bases between them. The CDR3 DNA is TGTGCCAGTAGTATCCTCGACACCGCAGATACGCAGTATTTT. It encodes CASSILDTADTQYF.

The CDR3 DNA sequence: TGTGCCACCAGTGACGTTCTAGCGGGGGGTATCAATGAGCAGTTCTTC. The encoded protein is CATSDVLAGGINEQFF. The V call is TRBV24-1, the J call TRBJ2-1; TRBD2 matches 11 bases. The germline CDR1 and CDR2 sequences are KGHDR and SFDVKD. With V trimmed by 4 bases and J by 6 bases, 7 bases remained unmatched. The CDR3 consists of 16 residues.